This entry is about one TCR beta chain. The germline CDR1 and CDR2 sequences are SNHLY and FYNNEI. The CDR3 length is 15 residues. The V segment lost 5 bases and the J segment 3 bases; nucleotides outside the gene matches: 3. Clones were read by immunoSEQ multiplex PCR, and TCRdb kept only the in-frame ones, dropping some. The sample records 60,000 to 85,000 clones, 91% being singletons. This sample was taken from a study of technical replicates of blood from a few donors. This sequence originates from a human donor in good health. The V gene is TRBV2, the J gene TRBJ2-7, with 14 bases lining up with TRBD2. The specimen sequenced was T cells isolated from PBMCs. The CDR3 spells CASSLGTSGSYEQYF. The CDR3 region has the DNA TGTGCCAGCAGTCTAGGGACTAGCGGGAGCTACGAGCAGTACTTC.